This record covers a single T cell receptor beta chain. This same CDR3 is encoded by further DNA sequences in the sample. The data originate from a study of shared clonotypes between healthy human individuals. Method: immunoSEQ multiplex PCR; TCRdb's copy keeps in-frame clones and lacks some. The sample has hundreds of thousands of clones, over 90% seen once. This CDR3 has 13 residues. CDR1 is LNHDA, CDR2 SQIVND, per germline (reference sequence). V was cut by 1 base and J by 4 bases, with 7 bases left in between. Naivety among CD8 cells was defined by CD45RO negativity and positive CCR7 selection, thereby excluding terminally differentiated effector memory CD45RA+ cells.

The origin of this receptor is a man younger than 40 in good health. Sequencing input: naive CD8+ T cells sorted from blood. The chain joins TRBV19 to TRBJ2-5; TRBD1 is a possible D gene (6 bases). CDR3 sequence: CASSIVRGETQYF. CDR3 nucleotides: TGTGCCAGTAGTATAGTCAGGGGAGAGACCCAGTACTTC.